The TCR beta chain described here comes from a study of blood T cell repertoires in COVID-19. This clone was seen only a few times. Clones were read by immunoSEQ multiplex PCR, and TCRdb kept only the in-frame ones, dropping some. The sample consists of under 100,000 clones, 85% of them appearing once. V shed 0 bases and J shed 4 bases, with 9 bases lying between them. Germline CDR1 WNHNN, CDR2 SYGVQD (reference sequence). This CDR3 spans 15 amino acids. The TCR comes from a woman between 65 and 79 years old with active or convalescent COVID-19. The specimen was peripheral blood. This sequence joins TRBV10-1 and TRBJ2-2, with TRBD2 as a possible D gene (6 bases). The DNA of the CDR3 is TGCGCCAGCAGTGAGTCAATCGGGGGCACCGGGGAGCTGTTTTTT. This codes for CASSESIGGTGELFF.